The 24 T cell receptor beta chains reported below all come from one sample, sequenced in a study of human T cells and chemical hapten exposure. Specified time point: pre-sensitization, week 0. Documented treatment: therapeutic diphenylcyclopropenone sensitization with weekly scalp DPC. Via MiXCR, TCRdb re-called the RACE reads, giving one row per CDR3 protein. Of over 300,000 distinct CDR3 sequences listed, 5.1% are singletons. This sample comprised whole blood, obtained in connection with sensitization to the hapten diphenylcyclopropenone (DPC). Every receptor here comes from a woman between 50 and 59 years old with alopecia areata. Some clones in this sample may be carry-over from other donors' samples.

The chain carries TRBV2 and TRBJ1-2; D not resolved. Per the germline V gene, CDR1 is SNHLY and CDR2 is FYNNEI. This CDR3 contains 12 residues. V was trimmed by 2 bases and J by 3 bases, leaving 4 bases between them. CDR3 coding DNA: TGTGCCAGCAGTGAAACACACTATGGCTACACCTTC. It specifies CASSETHYGYTF.

This clonotype appeared a few times. V usage is TRBV7-2 and J usage is TRBJ2-1; 7 bases map to TRBD2. From germline, CDR1 is SGHTA and CDR2 FQGNSA. The V segment lost 5 bases and the J segment 5 bases; nucleotides outside the gene matches: 15. The CDR3 loop spans 17 amino acids. The CDR3: CASSLFGRGALHNEQFF. As DNA, the CDR3 is TGTGCCAGCAGCCTCTTTGGGAGGGGAGCACTTCACAATGAGCAGTTCTTC.

This clonotype was recorded at least ten times. The chain links TRBV20-1 to TRBJ2-5; the D call may be TRBD1 or TRBD2 (5 bases each). Germline loops: CDR1 DFQATT, CDR2 SNEGSKA (reference sequence). The V end lost 2 bases, the J end lost 4 bases, and 8 bases lay between the germline ends. The length of the CDR3 is 12 residues. Here the CDR3 reads CSARLGVETQYF. The CDR3, as DNA: TGCAGTGCTAGATTGGGGGTAGAGACCCAGTACTTC.

The gene calls are TRBV6-5 and TRBJ1-1; TRBD1 aligns across 7 bases. Germline V gene data show CDR1 as MNHEY and CDR2 as SVGAGI. V was clipped by 2 bases and J by 1 base; unmatched bases: 4. CDR3 length: 15 residues. The CDR3 coding sequence is TGTGCCAGCAGTTACAGGGGGCCGACGAACACTGAAGCTTTCTTT. Encoded protein: CASSYRGPTNTEAFF.

J is TRBJ1-6 and V is TRBV7-9; TRBD1 is a possible D gene (6 bases). V was shortened by 5 bases and J by 0 bases, with 8 bases between the two germline ends. Germline-derived CDR1 and CDR2 are SEHNR and FQNEAQ (reference sequence). This CDR3 comprises 15 residues. The CDR3 sequence is CASSGQSSYNSPLHF. The CDR3 DNA sequence: TGTGCCAGCAGCGGACAGAGCTCCTATAATTCACCCCTCCACTTT. Together with reference TRBV7-9 and TRBJ1-6, the CDR3 gives the full variable domain: DTGVSQNPRHKITKRGQNVTFRCDPISEHNRLYWYRQTLGQGPEFLTYFQNEAQLEKSRLLSDRFSAERPKGSFSTLEIQRTEQGDSAMYLCASSGQSSYNSPLHFGNGTRLTVT.

This clonotype occurred a few times. The J gene is TRBJ1-1, the V gene TRBV6-6, with 8 bases aligning to TRBD1. Unmatched junction bases numbered 4, after V lost 7 bases and J lost 0 bases. The germline V gene has CDR1 MNHNY and CDR2 SVGAGI (reference sequence). The CDR3 runs to 14 residues. In DNA, the CDR3 is TGTGCCAGCACCAGGACAGGGCTGAACACTGAAGCTTTCTTT. Protein sequence: CASTRTGLNTEAFF.

This clonotype was detected ten times or more. The CDR3 region has the DNA TGTGCCAGCAGCTGGACGGGTGACTATGGCTACACCTTC. Protein sequence: CASSWTGDYGYTF. The V gene is TRBV7-2, the J gene TRBJ1-2, with D uncertain. The V gene's germline CDR1 is SGHTA and CDR2 FQGNSA. V dropped 4 bases and J dropped 3 bases, with 9 bases sitting between them. The CDR3 totals 13 residues.

J is TRBJ2-1 and V is TRBV29-1; D not resolved. V lost 4 bases and J lost 12, with 10 bases in between. Germline V CDR1 and CDR2: SQVTM, ANQGSEA. The CDR3 spans 10 residues. Here the CDR3 DNA reads TGCAGCGTTGCATTGGGTGGGCAGTTCTTC. Its translation: CSVALGGQFF.

Concerning this clonotype itself: Possible read error: a much larger clone is one base away. The chain links TRBV10-3 to TRBJ2-3; 9 bases agree with TRBD1. Germline loops: CDR1 ENHRY, CDR2 SYGVKD. The CDR3 loop spans 14 amino acids. Trimming at V came to 6 bases and at J to 1 base, leaving 2 bases not matched to a gene. The CDR3 protein is CAISRDRGTDTQYF. CDR3 DNA: TGTGCCATCAGCCGGGACAGGGGCACAGATACGCAGTATTTT.

There are many counts of this clonotype. The V gene is TRBV29-1, the J gene TRBJ2-6; the D is unclear. There are 13 residues in the CDR3. Germline values: CDR1 SQVTM, CDR2 ANQGSEA. V was clipped by 7 bases and J by 4 bases, with 11 bases between them. The CDR3 DNA reads as TGCAGCGCCGTACCCGGGGGGGCCAACGTCCTGACTTTC. This encodes CSAVPGGANVLTF. Full variable domain (outside the CDR3, taken from reference TRBV29-1 and TRBJ2-6): SAVISQKPSRDICQRGTSLTIQCQVDSQVTMMFWYRQQPGQSLTLIATANQGSEATYESGFVIDKFPISRPNLTFSTLTVSNMSPEDSSIYLCSAVPGGANVLTFGAGSRLTVL.

The table lists this clonotype with a few counts. The chain carries TRBV10-1 and TRBJ2-3; no clear D gene. V was clipped by 2 bases and J by 4 bases, with 10 bases between them. Germline-derived CDR1 and CDR2 are WNHNN and SYGVQD (reference sequence). There are 14 residues in the CDR3. CDR3 DNA sequence: TGCGCCAGCAGTGAGATAAGGAAGGCAGATACGCAGTATTTT. Translation gives CASSEIRKADTQYF.

There are many counts of this clonotype. The chain employs TRBV5-1 and TRBJ1-1; D possibly corresponds to TRBD1 (6 bases). Trimming removed 0 bases from V and 6 bases from J, with 15 bases in between. This CDR3 is built from 15 residues. CDR1 is SGHRS and CDR2 is YFSETQ in the germline V gene. CDR3 residues: CASSLDPGVRSEAFF. DNA of the CDR3: TGCGCCAGCAGCTTGGACCCAGGGGTGAGGTCTGAAGCTTTCTTT.

This chain uses TRBV6-5 with TRBJ2-3, with TRBD2 matching over 11 bases. The germline CDR1 and CDR2 sequences are MNHEY and SVGAGI. The CDR3 runs 17 residues. With 6 bases clipped from V and 4 bases from J, the junction kept 12 bases outside the gene matches. Here the CDR3 DNA reads TGTGCCAGCAGACTAGTAGCGGGAGGGGGATTCTCAGATACGCAGTATTTT. Amino acids: CASRLVAGGGFSDTQYF.

Ten or more counts support this clonotype. The chain recombines TRBV24-1 with TRBJ2-3, with D unresolved. Germline lookup yields CDR1 KGHDR and CDR2 SFDVKD. The CDR3 consists of 13 residues. V was cut by 8 bases and J by 1 base, with 9 bases left in between. This CDR3 reads CATNKVGTDTQYF. CDR3 in DNA: TGTGCCACCAACAAGGTTGGCACAGATACGCAGTATTTT.

In its sample, this clonotype was seen many times. The V and J genes are TRBV12-3 or TRBV12-4 and TRBJ2-1; D is undetermined. V gave up 4 bases and J gave up 9 bases, with 7 bases separating them. There are 11 residues in the CDR3. The DNA of the CDR3 is TGTGCCAGCAGTTCGGGCGGTGAGCAGTTCTTC. This sequence encodes CASSSGGEQFF.

J is TRBJ2-2 and V is TRBV3-1; D might be TRBD2 (6 bases). CDR3 size: 15 residues. The V and J ends lost 4 bases and 7 bases respectively, with 16 bases between them. The germline gives CDR1 LGHDT, CDR2 YNNKEL (reference sequence). The chain's CDR3 is CASSPGGVIDGELFF. CDR3 in DNA: TGTGCCAGCAGCCCCGGGGGAGTCATAGACGGGGAGCTGTTTTTT.

This clonotype was counted at least ten times. This chain links TRBV6-5 with TRBJ2-6; tentative D call: TRBD1 (6 bases). The germline gives CDR1 MNHEY, CDR2 SVGAGI. Trimming pared 5 bases from V and 0 bases from J, leaving 8 bases between. This CDR3 spans 15 amino acids. Written as DNA, the CDR3 is TGTGCCAGCAGTAACAGGGTCTCTGGGGCCAACGTCCTGACTTTC. Protein: CASSNRVSGANVLTF.

This clonotype showed up many times. The chain combines TRBV4-2 with TRBJ2-3, with D uncertain. The CDR3 has 13 amino acids. The germline V gene encodes CDR1 LGHNA and CDR2 YNFKEQ. The V end was cut by 5 bases, the J end by 4 bases, with 10 bases between. The CDR3 sequence is CASSSESADTQYF. CDR3 DNA: TGTGCCAGCAGCTCGGAGAGCGCAGATACGCAGTATTTT.

This clonotype was picked up a small number of times. The genes are TRBV28 and TRBJ1-5, with 8 bases identical to TRBD1. Trimming removed 2 bases from V and 7 bases from J; junction bases left unmatched: 4. The CDR3 has 14 amino acids. Germline V gene data show CDR1 as MDHEN and CDR2 as SYDVKM. The CDR3 DNA reads as TGTGCCAGCAGTTTACAGGGGGCTGTGCAGCCCCAGCATTTT. As protein: CASSLQGAVQPQHF.

The rearrangement uses TRBV2 and TRBJ1-6, with a possible D match to TRBD1 (5 bases). Germline values: CDR1 SNHLY, CDR2 FYNNEI. This CDR3 is built from 19 residues. V was cut by 4 bases and J by 0 bases, with 19 bases left in between. The CDR3 coding sequence is TGTGCCAGCAGTGTAGAGGGGATTTCCTCGAGCTCCTATAATTCACCCCTCCACTTT. It specifies CASSVEGISSSSYNSPLHF.

Notes on this clonotype: A read error is possible here, since a much larger clone lies one base away. This sequence joins TRBV13 and TRBJ2-2; D gene ambiguous. CDR1 is PRHDT and CDR2 is FYEKMQ in the germline V gene (reference sequence). V lost 1 base, J lost 6 bases, and 18 bases lay in between. This CDR3 has 17 amino acids. The CDR3 region is CASSLVLSGRDSGELFF. The CDR3 DNA is TGTGCCAGCAGCTTAGTGTTATCCGGGCGAGACTCCGGGGAGCTGTTTTTT.

This clonotype was recorded many times. The chain couples TRBV29-1 to TRBJ2-5; D not certain. This CDR3 comprises 15 residues. Germline-derived CDR1 and CDR2 are SQVTM and ANQGSEA. The V and J ends lost 7 bases and 1 base respectively, with 19 bases between them. CDR3 sequence: CSAVLWAQSQETQYF. The CDR3 DNA reads TGCAGCGCCGTTCTATGGGCACAATCCCAAGAGACCCAGTACTTC.

This clonotype was recorded at least ten times. The chain has TRBV20-1 and TRBJ2-7; the D gene is possibly TRBD2 (5 bases). From germline, CDR1 is DFQATT and CDR2 SNEGSKA (reference sequence). This CDR3 region has 13 residues. The V end lost 4 bases, the J end lost 7 bases, and 17 bases lay between the germline ends. Written as DNA, the CDR3 is TGCAGTGCTACCCGAAGGAATCCGGGAGAGCAGTACTTC. Its protein product is CSATRRNPGEQYF.

There are many counts of this clonotype. The V and J genes are TRBV6-2 or TRBV6-3 and TRBJ2-1; 7 bases are a match to TRBD2. The germline V gene encodes CDR1 MNHEY and CDR2 SVGEGT. The CDR3 contains 15 residues. V was pared by 6 bases and J by 0 bases, with 5 bases of the junction left unmatched. CDR3 sequence reads: CASRPGRSSYNEQFF. The CDR3 nucleotides are TGTGCCAGCAGGCCCGGGAGGAGCTCCTACAATGAGCAGTTCTTC.